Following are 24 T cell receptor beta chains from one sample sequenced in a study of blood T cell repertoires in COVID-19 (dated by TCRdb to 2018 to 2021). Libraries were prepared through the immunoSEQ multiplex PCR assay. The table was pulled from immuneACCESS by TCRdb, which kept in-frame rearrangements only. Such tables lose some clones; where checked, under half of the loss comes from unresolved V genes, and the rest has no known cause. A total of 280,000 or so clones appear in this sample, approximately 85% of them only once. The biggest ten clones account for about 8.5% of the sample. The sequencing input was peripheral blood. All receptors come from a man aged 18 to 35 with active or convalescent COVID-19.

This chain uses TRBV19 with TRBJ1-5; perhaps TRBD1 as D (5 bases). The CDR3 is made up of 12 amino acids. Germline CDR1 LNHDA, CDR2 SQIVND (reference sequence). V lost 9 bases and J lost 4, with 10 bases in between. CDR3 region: CASGHANQPQHF. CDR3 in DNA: TGTGCCAGCGGACACGCGAATCAGCCCCAGCATTTT.

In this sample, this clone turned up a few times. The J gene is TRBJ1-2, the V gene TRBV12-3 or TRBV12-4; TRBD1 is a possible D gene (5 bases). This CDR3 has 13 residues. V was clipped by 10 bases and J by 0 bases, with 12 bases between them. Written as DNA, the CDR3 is TGTGCCAACGAGGACAAAGCTAACTATGGCTACACCTTC. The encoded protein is CANEDKANYGYTF.

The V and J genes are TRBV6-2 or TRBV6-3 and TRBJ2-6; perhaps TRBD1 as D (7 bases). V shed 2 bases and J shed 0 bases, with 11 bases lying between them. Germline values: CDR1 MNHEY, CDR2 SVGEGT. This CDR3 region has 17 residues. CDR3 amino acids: CASSYNRGLSGANVLTF. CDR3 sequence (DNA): TGTGCCAGCAGTTACAACAGGGGACTCTCTGGGGCCAACGTCCTGACTTTC.

The CDR3, as DNA: TGTGCCAGCAGCTTGGCTGACAGGGGAAACTATGGCTACACCTTC. It is translated as CASSLADRGNYGYTF. This rearrangement joins TRBV5-5 to TRBJ1-2; 8 nucleotides agree with TRBD1. V gave up 0 bases and J gave up 2 bases; unmatched junction bases: 3. The CDR3 sequence is 15 residues long. Per germline, CDR1 SGHKS and CDR2 YYEKEE (reference sequence).

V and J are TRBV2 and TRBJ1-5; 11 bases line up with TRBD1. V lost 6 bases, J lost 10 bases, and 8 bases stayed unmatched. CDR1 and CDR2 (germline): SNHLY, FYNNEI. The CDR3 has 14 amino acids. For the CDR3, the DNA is TGTGCCAGCAGCTATAGAGGACAGGGGGCTCCCCAGCATTTT. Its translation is CASSYRGQGAPQHF.

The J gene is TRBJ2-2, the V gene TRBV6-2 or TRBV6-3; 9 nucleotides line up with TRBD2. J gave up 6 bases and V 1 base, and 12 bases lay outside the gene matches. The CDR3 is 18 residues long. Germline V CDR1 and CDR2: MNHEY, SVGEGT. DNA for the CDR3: TGTGCCAGCAGTTACTGGGTAGCGGGGGAATCCCACCCCGGGGAGCTGTTTTTT. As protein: CASSYWVAGESHPGELFF.

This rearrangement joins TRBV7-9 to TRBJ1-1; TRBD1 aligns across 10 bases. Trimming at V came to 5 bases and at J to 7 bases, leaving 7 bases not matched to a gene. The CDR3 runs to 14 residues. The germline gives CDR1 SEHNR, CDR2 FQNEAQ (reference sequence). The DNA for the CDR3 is TGTGCCAGCAGCAGACAGGGGGCGGTTTTTGAAGCTTTCTTT. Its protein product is CASSRQGAVFEAFF. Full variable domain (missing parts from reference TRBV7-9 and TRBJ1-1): DTGVSQNPRHKITKRGQNVTFRCDPISEHNRLYWYRQTLGQGPEFLTYFQNEAQLEKSRLLSDRFSAERPKGSFSTLEIQRTEQGDSAMYLCASSRQGAVFEAFFGQGTRLTVV.

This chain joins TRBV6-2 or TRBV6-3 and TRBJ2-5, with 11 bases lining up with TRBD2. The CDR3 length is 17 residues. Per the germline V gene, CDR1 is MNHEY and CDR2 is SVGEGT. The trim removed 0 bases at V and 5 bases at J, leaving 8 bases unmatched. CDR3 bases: TGTGCCAGCAGTTACTCATTGACTAGCGGGGACGTGGAGACCCAGTACTTC. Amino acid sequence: CASSYSLTSGDVETQYF.

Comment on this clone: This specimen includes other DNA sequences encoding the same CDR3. CDR3 protein: CASSSTSGGPYEQYF. The CDR3 nucleotides read TGTGCCAGCAGTTCCACTAGCGGGGGTCCCTACGAGCAGTACTTC. The chain recombines TRBV7-2 with TRBJ2-7; TRBD2 matches 11 bases. CDR1 is SGHTA, CDR2 FQGNSA, per germline. The V and J ends lost 6 bases and 2 bases, in that order; junction bases with no gene match: 6. The CDR3 covers 15 residues.

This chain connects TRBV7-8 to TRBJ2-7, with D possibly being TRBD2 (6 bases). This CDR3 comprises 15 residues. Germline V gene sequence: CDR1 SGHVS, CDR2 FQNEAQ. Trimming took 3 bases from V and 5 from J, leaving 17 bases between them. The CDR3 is CASSFDGLLYDEQYF. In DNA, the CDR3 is TGTGCCAGCAGCTTCGACGGACTACTTTATGACGAGCAGTACTTC. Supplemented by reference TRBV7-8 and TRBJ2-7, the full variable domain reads GAGVSQSPRYKVAKRGQDVALRCDPISGHVSLFWYQQALGQGPEFLTYFQNEAQLDKSGLPSDRFFAERPEGSVSTLKIQRTQQEDSAVYLCASSFDGLLYDEQYFGPGTRLTVT.

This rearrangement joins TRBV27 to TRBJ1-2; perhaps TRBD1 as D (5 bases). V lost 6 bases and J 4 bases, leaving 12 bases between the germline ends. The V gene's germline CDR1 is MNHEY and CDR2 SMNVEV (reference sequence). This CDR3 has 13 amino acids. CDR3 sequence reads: CASRAGPIYGYTF. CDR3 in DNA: TGTGCCAGCAGGGCGGGACCGATCTATGGCTACACCTTC.

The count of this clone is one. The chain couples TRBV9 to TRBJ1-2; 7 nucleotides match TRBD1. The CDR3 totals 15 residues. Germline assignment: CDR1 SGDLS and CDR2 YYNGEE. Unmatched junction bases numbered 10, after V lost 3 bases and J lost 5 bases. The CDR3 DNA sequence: TGTGCCAGCAGCGCCGGCGACAGGGCTCCGTATGGCTACACCTTC. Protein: CASSAGDRAPYGYTF.

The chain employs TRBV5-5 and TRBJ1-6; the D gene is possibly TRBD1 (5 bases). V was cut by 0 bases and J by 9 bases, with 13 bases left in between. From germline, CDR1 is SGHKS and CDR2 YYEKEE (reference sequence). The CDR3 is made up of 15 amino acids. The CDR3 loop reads CASSLGEGLGSPLHF. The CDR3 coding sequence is TGTGCCAGCAGCTTGGGGGAGGGGCTGGGTTCACCCCTCCACTTT.

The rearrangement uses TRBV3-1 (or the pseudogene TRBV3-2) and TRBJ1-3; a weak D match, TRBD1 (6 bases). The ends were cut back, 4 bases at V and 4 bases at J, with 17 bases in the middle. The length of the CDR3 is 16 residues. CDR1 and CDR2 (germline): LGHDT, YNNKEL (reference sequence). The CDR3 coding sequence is TGTGCCAGCAGCCTGCTCTTGGGGGGGCGAGGAAACACCATATATTTT. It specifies CASSLLLGGRGNTIYF.

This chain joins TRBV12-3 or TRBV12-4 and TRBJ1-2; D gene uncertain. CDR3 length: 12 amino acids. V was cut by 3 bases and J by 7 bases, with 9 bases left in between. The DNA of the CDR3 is TGTGCCAGCAGTTTTTCAGGTGCTGGCTACACCTTC. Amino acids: CASSFSGAGYTF.

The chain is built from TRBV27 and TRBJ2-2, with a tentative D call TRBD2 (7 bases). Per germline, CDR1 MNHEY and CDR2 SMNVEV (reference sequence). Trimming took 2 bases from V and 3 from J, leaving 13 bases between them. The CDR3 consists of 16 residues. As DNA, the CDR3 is TGTGCCAGCAGTTTAGAAGGCGGGGGCTACACCGGGGAGCTGTTTTTT. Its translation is CASSLEGGGYTGELFF.

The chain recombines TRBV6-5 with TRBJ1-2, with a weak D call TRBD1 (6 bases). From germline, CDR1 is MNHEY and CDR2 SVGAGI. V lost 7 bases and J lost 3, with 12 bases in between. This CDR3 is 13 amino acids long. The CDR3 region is CASKGGGDYGYTF. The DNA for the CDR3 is TGTGCCAGCAAGGGGGGGGGAGACTATGGCTACACCTTC.

CDR3 DNA sequence: TGCGCCAGCAGCTCCCGGAGGGGAGGAACAGATACGCAGTATTTT. Translation gives CASSSRRGGTDTQYF. The rearrangement links TRBV4-3 to TRBJ2-3; a possible D gene is TRBD2 (6 bases). From germline, CDR1 is LGHNA and CDR2 YSLEER. V lost 5 bases and J lost 3, with 15 bases in between. There are 15 residues in the CDR3.

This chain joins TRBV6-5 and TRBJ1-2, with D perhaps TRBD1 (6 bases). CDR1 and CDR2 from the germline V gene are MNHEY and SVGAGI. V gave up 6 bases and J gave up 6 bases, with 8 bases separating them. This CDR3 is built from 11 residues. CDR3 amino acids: CASSTGHGYTF. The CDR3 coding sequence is TGTGCCAGCAGCACAGGGCATGGCTACACCTTC.

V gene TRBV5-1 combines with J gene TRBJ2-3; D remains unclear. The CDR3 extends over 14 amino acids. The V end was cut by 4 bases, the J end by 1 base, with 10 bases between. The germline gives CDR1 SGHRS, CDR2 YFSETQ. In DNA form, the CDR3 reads TGCGCCAGCAGCCCGAGGTTTGGCACAGATACGCAGTATTTT. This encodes CASSPRFGTDTQYF. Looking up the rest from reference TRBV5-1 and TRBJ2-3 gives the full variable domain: KAGVTQTPRYLIKTRGQQVTLSCSPISGHRSVSWYQQTPGQGLQFLFEYFSETQRNKGNFPGRFSGRQFSNSRSEMNVSTLELGDSALYLCASSPRFGTDTQYFGPGTRLTVL.

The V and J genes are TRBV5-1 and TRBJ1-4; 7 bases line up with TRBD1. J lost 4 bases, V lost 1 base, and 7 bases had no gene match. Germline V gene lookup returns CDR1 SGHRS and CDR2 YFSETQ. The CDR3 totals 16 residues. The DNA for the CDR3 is TGCGCCAGCAGCTTGACAGGGACAGCGGATAATGAAAAACTGTTTTTT. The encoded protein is CASSLTGTADNEKLFF.

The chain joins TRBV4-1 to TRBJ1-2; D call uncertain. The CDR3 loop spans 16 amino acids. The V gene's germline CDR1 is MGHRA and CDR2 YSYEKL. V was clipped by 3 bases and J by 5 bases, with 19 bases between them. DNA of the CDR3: TGCGCCAGCAGCCAGACCGCCGGCGGGCCTAGATATGGCTACACCTTC. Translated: CASSQTAGGPRYGYTF.

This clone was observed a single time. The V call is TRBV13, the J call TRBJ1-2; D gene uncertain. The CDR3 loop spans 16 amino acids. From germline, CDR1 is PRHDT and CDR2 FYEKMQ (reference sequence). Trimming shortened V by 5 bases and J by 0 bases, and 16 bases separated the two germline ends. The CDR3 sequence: CASSLDRIKANYGYTF. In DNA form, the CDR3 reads TGTGCCAGCAGCCTTGATAGAATCAAAGCTAACTATGGCTACACCTTC. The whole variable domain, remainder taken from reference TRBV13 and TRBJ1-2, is AAGVIQSPRHLIKEKRETATLKCYPIPRHDTVYWYQQGPGQDPQFLISFYEKMQSDKGSIPDRFSAQQFSDYHSELNMSSLELGDSALYFCASSLDRIKANYGYTFGSGTRLTVV.

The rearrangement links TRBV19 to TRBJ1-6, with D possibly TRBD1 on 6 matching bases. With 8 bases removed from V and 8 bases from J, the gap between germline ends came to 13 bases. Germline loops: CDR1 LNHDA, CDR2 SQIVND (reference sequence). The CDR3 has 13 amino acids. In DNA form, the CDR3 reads TGTGCCAGTCGATTGGCAGGGGATTCACCCCTCCACTTT. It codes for CASRLAGDSPLHF.